The text below deals with one T cell receptor (beta chain). Its cognate antigen is unknown. These data originate in a study of vaccination effects on CD4 cells after COVID-19. Notes on the study in general: Early post-infection timepoints were missing from the study, which also had few convalescent patients. Both infection-induced and vaccine-induced clones contracted markedly at late post-vaccination timepoints. After vaccination of healthy people, only 1 of 255 vaccine-induced clones cross-reacted with common cold coronaviruses.

Antigen-specific CD4+ T cells were expanded (with viral peptide pools) by the ViraFEST assay ahead of sequencing. It was after 10 days of culture that CD4+ T cells were isolated. Each vaccine recipient was nucleocapsid antibody negative and had no prior SARS-CoV-2 infection. Fresh IL-2-containing medium replaced half the medium on days 3 and 7. CDR1 and CDR2 (germline): KGHSH, LQKENI. The length of the CDR3 is 15 residues. Trimming left V 3 bases short and J 3 bases short, with 12 bases between. This table comes from immunoSEQ multiplex PCR, and its TCRdb copy is limited to in-frame clones, with some not included. The table includes 65,000 or so clones, roughly four fifths detected once.

This TCR derives from a human donor who received a COVID-19 vaccine. The source was CD4+ T cells from PBMCs cultured with HCoV-NL63 spike peptides, collected before COVID-19 vaccination. The genes are TRBV18 and TRBJ2-1, with D possibly being TRBD2 (5 bases). CDR3 amino acids: CASSPHVGDYNEQFF. CDR3 in DNA: TGTGCCAGCTCACCTCACGTGGGAGACTACAATGAGCAGTTCTTC.